A selection of T cell receptor beta chains follows, all from one sample in a study of OX40 agonist ivuxolimab in advanced cancers. Only in-frame clones appear in the TCRdb table, and some are missing; sequencing was by immunoSEQ multiplex PCR. The sample shows 70,000 to 80,000 clones, roughly 90% of them seen only once. Sequencing used CD4+ or CD8+ T cells sorted from blood, obtained in a trial of the OX40 agonist ivuxolimab. Receptors were obtained from an adult with an advanced solid tumor such as melanoma, head and neck, liver or kidney cancer. CDR3s include the opening cysteine and the closing phenylalanine or tryptophan. Each record gives: V gene, J gene, D gene, clone size, CDR3 DNA, CDR3 protein. A D gene is named only where the DNA matches it firmly. The listing skips clone size in some rows; elsewhere it reads once, few, many or a size class.

TRBV18,TRBJ1-2,.,.,TGTGCCAGCTCACCACCGGGGCTGTACTCTAACTATGGCTACACCTTC,CASSPPGLYSNYGYTF
TRBV5-4,TRBJ2-7,TRBD1,.,TGTGCCAGCAGCTCATCGGACAGGGGGCTAGGCGAGCAGTACTTC,CASSSSDRGLGEQYF
TRBV6-1,TRBJ1-1,TRBD1,.,TGTGCCAGCAGACGGACAGGGAGGAACACTGAAGCTTTCTTT,CASRRTGRNTEAFF
TRBV5-1,TRBJ2-3,TRBD1,.,TGCGCCAGCAGCTCCCGGGACAGGGGAGGATCAGATACGCAGTATTTT,CASSSRDRGGSDTQYF
TRBV5-4,TRBJ1-1,TRBD1,.,TGTGCCAGCAGCTTGGACAGGGGCAACACTGAAGCTTTCTTT,CASSLDRGNTEAFF
TRBV5-1,TRBJ1-5,.,.,TGCGCCAGCAGCTTGTCAGGGGCGGTCAATCAGCCCCAGCATTTT,CASSLSGAVNQPQHF
TRBV18,TRBJ1-5,.,.,TGTGCCAGCTCACCAGACCGGAATCAGCCCCAGCATTTT,CASSPDRNQPQHF
TRBV7-2,TRBJ2-1,TRBD1,.,TGTGCCAGCAGCCTACAGGGGGCGGCGAATGAGCAGTTCTTC,CASSLQGAANEQFF
TRBV11-3,TRBJ2-7,.,.,TGTGCCAGCAGCTTGTCAGGGGAGGTCTCCTACGAGCAGTACTTC,CASSLSGEVSYEQYF
TRBV2,TRBJ2-3,TRBD2,.,TGTGCCAGCAGTGAAGAGGCTAGCGGGAGTCGGTTAGGGTATTTT,CASSEEASGSRLGYF
TRBV5-4,TRBJ1-5,TRBD1,once,TGTGCCAGCAGCTTCACTCGGACAGGGGCAAATCAGCCCCAGCATTTT,CASSFTRTGANQPQHF
TRBV28,TRBJ1-5,.,.,TGTGCCAGCAGTCTCGGTTACAATCAGCCCCAGCATTTT,CASSLGYNQPQHF
TRBV11-3,TRBJ2-6,.,.,TGTGCCAGCAGCCCAGGGGGGGACTCTGGGGCCAACGTCCTGACTTTC,CASSPGGDSGANVLTF
TRBV4-1,TRBJ2-5,TRBD2,.,TGCGCCAGCAGCCAAGTTAGCGGGAGAGATCGGGAGACCCAGTACTTC,CASSQVSGRDRETQYF
TRBV4-1,TRBJ1-1,.,once,TGCGCCAGCAGCCAATACGACACGACTGACACTGAAGCTTTCTTT,CASSQYDTTDTEAFF
TRBV5-1,TRBJ1-4,TRBD1,.,TGCGCCAGCAGCTTGGCTGGGACAGAAAATGAAAAACTGTTTTTT,CASSLAGTENEKLFF
TRBV6-5,TRBJ1-2,.,.,TGTGCCAGCAGTTATGGCCAATGGGGCTATGGCTACACCTTC,CASSYGQWGYGYTF
TRBV19,TRBJ2-1,.,.,TGTGCCAGTACCCCATTTAGTGGTCAGGGAGACAATGAGCAGTTCTTC,CASTPFSGQGDNEQFF
TRBV2,TRBJ2-2,TRBD2,.,TGTGCCAGCATGGGACTAGCTCTCACCGGGGAGCTGTTTTTT,CASMGLALTGELFF